These T cell receptor beta chains were read from a single sample in a study of blood T cell repertoires in COVID-19. Libraries were prepared by immunoSEQ multiplex PCR; TCRdb keeps only in-frame clonotypes and omits some of them. The sample includes 40,000 to 50,000 clones, about nine tenths of them seen just once. Sequenced material: peripheral blood. The origin of the receptors is an elderly woman with COVID-19, enrolled during active disease. Each CDR3 is given with its conserved first and last residue. The D gene is left open where the match is weak. Clone size is shown for a subset of rows, as once, few, many or a class of expanded clone.

TRBV24-1,.,TRBJ1-1,TRBD1,TGTGCCACCAGTGTCTCAACCGGGACAGGGGGCACTGAAGCTTTCTTT,CATSVSTGTGGTEAFF
TRBV2,.,TRBJ1-1,.,TGTGCCAGTCAGGGGTTCACTGAAGCTTTCTTT,CASQGFTEAFF
TRBV30,.,TRBJ2-3,.,TGTGCCTGGACGGAGGGGGGGGCACCCTCTAGCACAGATACGCAGTATTTT,CAWTEGGAPSSTDTQYF
TRBV3-1/TRBV3-2,.,TRBJ1-1,.,TGTGCCAGCAGCCAACTACAGGGAACCGCGACTGTGAACACTGAAGCTTTCTTT,CASSQLQGTATVNTEAFF
TRBV4-1,.,TRBJ2-1,.,TGCGCCAGCAGCCAAGGGAAGGGGGTAGCGGGTCACACCGCCTACAATGAGCAGTTCTTC,CASSQGKGVAGHTAYNEQFF
TRBV7-2,.,TRBJ1-4,.,TGTGCCAGCAGCTTAGGCGCGGGATTGGAAAAACTGTTTTTT,CASSLGAGLEKLFF
TRBV5-5,once,TRBJ1-2,TRBD1,TGTGCCAGCAGCTTGGACAGGGGCCCCACCTTC,CASSLDRGPTF
TRBV6-5,.,TRBJ1-1,.,TGTGCCAGCAGTTACTCGACGGGGTGGGGCACTGAAGCTTTCTTT,CASSYSTGWGTEAFF
TRBV23-1,.,TRBJ2-1,TRBD1,TGCGCCAGCAGTCAAGAATGGGACAGCACCAACAAAAAGGACAATGAGCAGTTCTTC,CASSQEWDSTNKKDNEQFF
TRBV19,.,TRBJ2-7,TRBD2,TGTGCCAGTAGTACGACTAGCGAACTACACGAGCAGTACTTC,CASSTTSELHEQYF
TRBV2,.,TRBJ2-7,.,TGTGCCAGCACTCAGGCAGGGGGGATATACGAGCAGTACTTC,CASTQAGGIYEQYF
TRBV5-1,.,TRBJ2-1,TRBD2,TGCGCCAGCAACATTGGACTAGCGGGAGGAGGGATCTACAATGAGCAGTTCTTC,CASNIGLAGGGIYNEQFF
TRBV7-9,once,TRBJ2-3,TRBD1,TGTGCCAGCACACCCGGGGACAGACTCACAGATACGCAGTATTTT,CASTPGDRLTDTQYF
TRBV27,.,TRBJ1-5,.,TGTGCCAGCAGTTTATTACGCGCAGGGAACAATCAGCCCCAGCATTTT,CASSLLRAGNNQPQHF
TRBV18,.,TRBJ1-2,TRBD1,TGTGCCAGCTCACGCCGACAGGGGGCTAACTATGGCTACACCTTC,CASSRRQGANYGYTF
TRBV5-1,.,TRBJ2-2,TRBD1,TGCGCCAGCAGCTTGGGGGGGACAGGGGCCACCGGGGAGCTGTTTTTT,CASSLGGTGATGELFF
TRBV7-9,.,TRBJ1-4,TRBD1,TGTGCCAGCAGCTTTATAGACGATGAGACCCCAGGGGGTGAAAAACTGTTTTTT,CASSFIDDETPGGEKLFF
TRBV19,once,TRBJ1-3,.,TGTGCCAGTAGTCCCCAGGGGCGCTCTGGAAACACCATATATTTT,CASSPQGRSGNTIYF